This T cell receptor beta chain is from a study of T cells in Graves' hyperthyroidism and ophthalmopathy. The V end was cut by 4 bases, the J end by 5 bases, with 12 bases between. The CDR3 is 15 residues long. Germline V gives CDR1 MDHEN, CDR2 SYDVKM. This clonotype has at least ten counts. RNA transcripts yielded amplified TCR beta CDR3 regions. With the HTBI primer set, the TCR CDR3 went through a first round of RT-PCR. One entry per CDR3 protein, called by TCRdb with MiXCR from the multiplex PCR reads. The sample holds about 400,000 distinct CDR3 sequences, approximately 14% seen once. The sequence was collected from a young woman with Graves' hyperthyroidism that later progressed to Graves' ophthalmopathy. This rearrangement joins TRBV28 to TRBJ1-6; a possible D gene is TRBD1 (6 bases). The sample consisted of blood. The CDR3 DNA follows: TGTGCCAGCAGTTCCCCGGGACACCATAATTCACCCCTCCACTTT. The encoded protein is CASSSPGHHNSPLHF.